These 28 T cell receptor beta chains originate from one sample sequenced in a study of T cell responses to AZD1222 COVID-19 vaccine. Repertoires were generated with immunoSEQ multiplex PCR, while TCRdb's copy carries only in-frame clones and drops some. The sample shows about 140,000 clones, approximately 90% of them seen only once. Sample: peripheral blood, taken 28 days after the second AZD1222 dose. The source is an adult who received the AZD1222 COVID-19 vaccine.

This clone was seen only once. The V and J genes are TRBV7-2 and TRBJ2-7; 7 bases are a match to TRBD2. The germline CDR1 and CDR2 sequences are SGHTA and FQGNSA. V was pared by 7 bases and J by 2 bases, with 11 bases of the junction left unmatched. The CDR3 runs 15 residues. The CDR3 DNA sequence: TGTGCCAGCACCCCGGGCGGGGGACCGACCTACGAGCAGTACTTC. It translates to CASTPGGGPTYEQYF.

The rearrangement links TRBV29-1 to TRBJ2-5; 8 positions agree with TRBD2. The V and J ends lost 0 bases and 4 bases, in that order; junction bases with no gene match: 4. CDR1 is SQVTM and CDR2 is ANQGSEA in the germline V gene. CDR3 length: 14 amino acids. CDR3 protein: CSVEDWAGGETQYF. For the CDR3, the DNA is TGCAGCGTTGAAGATTGGGCGGGGGGAGAGACCCAGTACTTC.

This chain joins TRBV18 and TRBJ2-1; 14 bases match TRBD2. Germline V lookup: CDR1 KGHSH, CDR2 LQKENI. V gave up 6 bases and J gave up 9 bases; unmatched junction bases: 7. The CDR3 length is 15 residues. The CDR3 loop reads CASSARLAGGFEQFF. CDR3 nucleotides: TGTGCCAGCTCGGCAAGACTAGCGGGGGGGTTTGAGCAGTTCTTC. Full variable domain (outside the CDR3, taken from reference TRBV18 and TRBJ2-1): NAGVMQNPRHLVRRRGQEARLRCSPMKGHSHVYWYRQLPEEGLKFMVYLQKENIIDESGMPKERFSAEFPKEGPSILRIQQVVRGDSAAYFCASSARLAGGFEQFFGPGTRLTVL.

J is TRBJ2-7 and V is TRBV5-5; D is unresolved. The V end was cut by 1 base, the J end by 7 bases, with 15 bases between. CDR3 length: 14 residues. Per the germline V gene, CDR1 is SGHKS and CDR2 is YYEKEE (reference sequence). CDR3 sequence (DNA): TGTGCCAGCAGCTTGAGGGCAACGCGAGATGAGCAGTACTTC. Amino acid sequence: CASSLRATRDEQYF.

V gene TRBV4-1 combines with J gene TRBJ2-7; 7 bases match TRBD2. CDR1 MGHRA and CDR2 YSYEKL come from the germline V gene. The CDR3 loop spans 13 amino acids. The V segment lost 4 bases and the J segment 5 bases; nucleotides outside the gene matches: 5. This CDR3 reads CASSRRLADEQYF. For the CDR3, the DNA is TGCGCCAGCAGCCGCAGACTAGCAGACGAGCAGTACTTC.

V and J are TRBV2 and TRBJ1-6, with D possibly TRBD1 on 5 matching bases. This CDR3 spans 15 amino acids. Trimming pared 5 bases from V and 13 bases from J, leaving 21 bases between. Germline V gene data show CDR1 as SNHLY and CDR2 as FYNNEI. The CDR3 here is CASSLQGPRSGPLHF. The CDR3 nucleotides are TGTGCCAGCAGTCTGCAGGGCCCGCGGAGTGGGCCCCTCCACTTT.

The CDR3 is CASSFLQVPEAFF. The CDR3 coding sequence is TGTGCCAGCAGTTTTCTCCAAGTCCCTGAAGCTTTCTTT. This chain uses TRBV12-3 or TRBV12-4 with TRBJ1-1, with unresolved D. V lost 3 bases, J lost 6 bases, and 11 bases lay in between. The CDR3 covers 13 residues.

This clone has only one observation. The V call is TRBV19, the J call TRBJ1-3; D possibly corresponds to TRBD1 (6 bases). This CDR3 region has 17 residues. Trimming took off 3 bases at V and 0 bases at J, with 15 bases between the two ends. CDR1 and CDR2 from the germline V gene are LNHDA and SQIVND (reference sequence). DNA for the CDR3: TGTGCCAGTAGTATGAAGGTGACGGGGGCCTCTGGAAACACCATATATTTT. It translates to CASSMKVTGASGNTIYF.

The V and J genes are TRBV4-1 and TRBJ2-3, with 7 positions matching TRBD2. V shed 0 bases and J 6 bases; nucleotides not matched to a gene: 0. The CDR3 consists of 13 residues. CDR1 and CDR2 (germline): MGHRA, YSYEKL. The CDR3 nucleotides read TGCGCCAGCAGCCAAGAGGGGGGGGATACGCAGTATTTT. Translated, it gives CASSQEGGDTQYF.

The chain employs TRBV27 and TRBJ1-2, with 8 bases identical to TRBD1. Unmatched junction bases numbered 7, after V lost 6 bases and J lost 7 bases. The CDR3 totals 13 residues. CDR1 and CDR2 (germline): MNHEY, SMNVEV (reference sequence). The chain's CDR3 is CASRPGGAGGYTF. CDR3 coding DNA: TGTGCCAGCAGACCAGGGGGCGCGGGTGGCTACACCTTC.

V gene TRBV4-1 combines with J gene TRBJ2-2; D possibly corresponds to TRBD2 (6 bases). Trimming left V 4 bases short and J 2 bases short, with 14 bases between. Looked up from germline, CDR1 is MGHRA and CDR2 is YSYEKL. This CDR3 is built from 16 residues. The CDR3 DNA sequence: TGCGCCAGCAGCCCGCGGACTATCCTCAACACCGGGGAGCTGTTTTTT. Translated: CASSPRTILNTGELFF.

The chain combines TRBV5-1 with TRBJ1-3; 9 bases are a match to TRBD1. The CDR3 has 14 residues. The V gene's germline CDR1 is SGHRS and CDR2 YFSETQ. V trimming: 8 bases; J trimming: 4 bases; junction bases outside the gene matches: 7. The CDR3 nucleotides are TGCGCCAGTAGAACCGGGACAGGGGGAAACACCATATATTTT. Its protein is CASRTGTGGNTIYF.

The V call is TRBV7-6, the J call TRBJ1-3, with D unclear. This CDR3 has 14 amino acids. Germline V gives CDR1 SGHVS, CDR2 FNYEAQ. The ends were cut back, 6 bases at V and 3 bases at J, with 12 bases in the middle. This chain's CDR3 is CASSSTWDGNTIYF. The CDR3 DNA reads TGTGCCAGCAGTTCCACTTGGGATGGAAACACCATATATTTT.

The chain couples TRBV19 to TRBJ2-1, with 7 bases matching TRBD1. From germline, CDR1 is LNHDA and CDR2 SQIVND (reference sequence). The CDR3 has 19 residues. The V segment lost 3 bases and the J segment 0 bases; nucleotides outside the gene matches: 14. DNA for the CDR3: TGTGCCAGTAGTATGACGACAGGGCCGCGGGCCCTCTCCTACAATGAGCAGTTCTTC. It encodes CASSMTTGPRALSYNEQFF.

This clone was observed a single time. The rearrangement joins TRBV5-6 to TRBJ1-2, with D maybe TRBD1 (6 bases). The CDR3 spans 14 residues. With 0 bases removed from V and 8 bases from J, the gap between germline ends came to 14 bases. Germline V gene sequence: CDR1 SGHDT, CDR2 YYEEEE. CDR3 protein: CASSLVPGAEGYTF. The CDR3 region has the DNA TGTGCCAGCAGCTTGGTCCCGGGGGCGGAAGGCTACACCTTC.

The chain employs TRBV28 and TRBJ1-1; no firm D call. This CDR3 contains 15 residues. Germline V gene lookup returns CDR1 MDHEN and CDR2 SYDVKM. V was pared by 3 bases and J by 4 bases, with 15 bases between. The DNA for the CDR3 is TGTGCCAGCAGTTTTACGTTCTCAGGTAGCACTGAAGCTTTCTTT. Amino acids: CASSFTFSGSTEAFF.

The rearrangement links TRBV5-4 to TRBJ2-1; the D is unclear. The CDR3 loop spans 11 amino acids. The ends were cut back, 0 bases at V and 9 bases at J, with 4 bases in the middle. CDR1 and CDR2 from the germline V gene are SGHNT and YYREEE (reference sequence). CDR3 sequence: CASSLGGEQFF. Here the CDR3 DNA reads TGTGCCAGCAGCTTGGGGGGTGAGCAGTTCTTC.

J is TRBJ1-2 and V is TRBV11-2; no firm D call. V was clipped by 4 bases and J by 0 bases, with 12 bases between them. The CDR3 extends over 15 amino acids. Germline V gene lookup returns CDR1 SGHAT and CDR2 FQNNGV. The CDR3 nucleotides are TGTGCCAGCAGCTCGTGGACGGAGCCTAACTATGGCTACACCTTC. It specifies CASSSWTEPNYGYTF. The full variable domain, with the rest looked up from reference TRBV11-2 and TRBJ1-2, is EAGVAQSPRYKIIEKRQSVAFWCNPISGHATLYWYQQILGQGPKLLIQFQNNGVVDDSQLPKDRFSAERLKGVDSTLKIQPAKLEDSAVYLCASSSWTEPNYGYTFGSGTRLTVV.

The rearrangement links TRBV7-2 to TRBJ1-1; 7 nucleotides align to TRBD1. CDR3 length: 14 residues. Trimming at V came to 1 base and at J to 3 bases, leaving 2 bases not matched to a gene. Germline CDR1 SGHTA, CDR2 FQGNSA. CDR3 DNA sequence: TGTGCCAGCAGCTTAGAGGGGGCGCACACTGAAGCTTTCTTT. It codes for CASSLEGAHTEAFF.

The rearrangement links TRBV9 to TRBJ2-3; unclear D gene. There are 12 residues in the CDR3. The V and J ends lost 3 bases and 6 bases respectively, with 8 bases between them. Germline V lookup: CDR1 SGDLS, CDR2 YYNGEE. CDR3 residues: CASSAYSDTQYF. CDR3 nucleotide sequence: TGTGCCAGCAGCGCTTATTCGGATACGCAGTATTTT.

The CDR3 reads CATSRFDTPVGGYTF. CDR3 bases: TGTGCCACCAGCAGATTCGACACCCCAGTAGGTGGCTACACCTTC. The genes are TRBV15 and TRBJ1-2; D not resolved. The CDR3 sequence is 15 residues long. V shed 2 bases and J shed 7 bases, with 17 bases lying between them. The germline CDR1 and CDR2 sequences are LNHNV and YYDKDF (reference sequence).

The gene calls are TRBV2 and TRBJ2-1; D is possibly TRBD2 (6 bases). Trimming stripped 7 bases from V and 16 bases from J, with 29 bases between. This CDR3 spans 15 amino acids. Germline V CDR1 and CDR2: SNHLY, FYNNEI. The DNA of the CDR3 is TGTGCCAGCACTAGAGAAGGGGACTTTTCCTTACGGGGATTCTTC. This gives the protein CASTREGDFSLRGFF. The full variable domain, rest sourced from reference TRBV2 and TRBJ2-1, is EPEVTQTPSHQVTQMGQEVILRCVPISNHLYFYWYRQILGQKVEFLVSFYNNEISEKSEIFDDQFSVERPDGSNFTLKIRSTKLEDSAMYFCASTREGDFSLRGFFGPGTRLTVL.

The rearrangement uses TRBV19 and TRBJ2-7; 11 nucleotides line up with TRBD2. The CDR3 loop spans 15 amino acids. Per the germline V gene, CDR1 is LNHDA and CDR2 is SQIVND (reference sequence). J was trimmed by 4 bases and V by 3 bases; bases with no gene match: 5. CDR3 in DNA: TGTGCCAGTAGTATGGTTACTAGCGGGAGTTACGAGCAGTACTTC. This encodes CASSMVTSGSYEQYF.

In this sample, this clone turned up once. V gene TRBV21-1 combines with J gene TRBJ2-3; TRBD2 is taken as the D call from the table, unchecked against the DNA. TRBV21-1 is recorded as a pseudogene. The CDR3 totals 20 residues. The CDR3 reads CASSKEPGLAGGPSTDTQYF. In nucleotides, the CDR3 is TGTGCCAGCAGCAAAGAACCCGGACTAGCGGGGGGACCTAGCACAGATACGCAGTATTTT.

This clone was seen once. Here the CDR3 reads CASLSGGTGYGYTF. CDR3 bases: TGTGCCAGCCTTTCTGGAGGAACCGGGTATGGCTACACCTTC. V gene TRBV28 combines with J gene TRBJ1-2; no definite D call. This CDR3 has 14 amino acids. V lost 8 bases and J lost 5, with 18 bases in between. The V gene's germline CDR1 is MDHEN and CDR2 SYDVKM.

This clone is termed medium-sized. The CDR3 reads CASSQGRGIAKNIQYF. CDR3 nucleotides: TGCGCCAGCAGCCAAGGGCGGGGGATTGCCAAAAACATTCAGTACTTC. This chain uses TRBV4-3 with TRBJ2-4, with 7 bases lining up with TRBD2. Germline CDR1 is LGHNA and CDR2 is YSLEER. The V segment lost 1 base and the J segment 1 base; nucleotides outside the gene matches: 4. The CDR3 length is 16 residues.

The chain has TRBV19 and TRBJ1-6, with 10 bases fitting TRBD1. This CDR3 is 15 amino acids long. Per germline, CDR1 LNHDA and CDR2 SQIVND (reference sequence). V lost 3 bases to trimming and J lost 7 bases; unmatched junction nucleotides: 3. The CDR3 sequence is CASSMQGQGNSPLHF. CDR3 sequence (DNA): TGTGCCAGTAGTATGCAGGGACAGGGGAATTCACCCCTCCACTTT.

V and J are TRBV9 and TRBJ2-5, with a weak D call TRBD1 (5 bases). This CDR3 is 14 amino acids long. Trimming stripped 4 bases from V and 4 bases from J, with 14 bases between. Germline CDR1 and CDR2: SGDLS and YYNGEE. The chain's CDR3 is CASSPDGASETQYF. Written as DNA, the CDR3 is TGTGCCAGCAGCCCAGATGGGGCGTCAGAGACCCAGTACTTC.